Listed below are T cell receptor beta chains from one sample, sequenced in a study of CD8 T cell repertoires and HIV-1 epitope variants. Assay used: immunoSEQ multiplex PCR; TCRdb lists only in-frame clones, some missing. The sample holds thousands of clones, around 67% seen once. These TCRs are of unknown antigen specificity. What was sequenced was cultured CD8+ T cells derived from PBMCs. The source is a male donor with HIV. Both conserved end residues are part of each CDR3. Fields, in order: J gene, V gene, CDR3 protein.

J: TRBJ2-7; V: TRBV5-1; CDR3: CASSLDGDRGLGEQYF
J: TRBJ2-7; V: TRBV27; CDR3: CASSLQTSGSYEQYF
J: TRBJ2-1; V: TRBV15; CDR3: CATSRDRGQGATLAGGQQFF
J: TRBJ2-1; V: TRBV7-9; CDR3: CASSLVAGGPYEQFF
J: TRBJ1-1; V: TRBV2; CDR3: CASRGIMNTEAFF
J: TRBJ2-4; V: TRBV27; CDR3: CASSFIAGAKNIQYF
J: TRBJ2-7; V: TRBV28; CDR3: CASSPMAVYEQYF
J: TRBJ2-5; V: TRBV27; CDR3: CASSLGETQYF
J: TRBJ2-7; V: TRBV9; CDR3: CASSVSGGEVQYF
J: TRBJ2-5; V: TRBV7-6; CDR3: CASSLASAAGGVETQYF
J: TRBJ1-4; V: TRBV11-2; CDR3: CASSYSFGGTNEKLFF
J: TRBJ2-7; V: TRBV5-1; CDR3: CASSPGGYEQYF
J: TRBJ2-1; V: TRBV7-9; CDR3: CASSVGSGGNEQFF
J: TRBJ2-7; V: TRBV27; CDR3: CASSVMDSSYEQYF
J: TRBJ2-3; V: TRBV7-2; CDR3: CASSLVGGTGTDTQYF
J: TRBJ1-2; V: TRBV4-2; CDR3: CASSQVDTAWGGYTF
J: TRBJ2-7; V: TRBV28; CDR3: CASRLEDSSYEQYF
J: TRBJ2-1; V: TRBV27; CDR3: CARIPGQGEDEQFF
J: TRBJ2-6; V: TRBV21-1; CDR3: CASSKAPAGAGANVLTF
J: TRBJ1-1; V: TRBV7-6; CDR3: CASSLKSTDTEAFF
J: TRBJ1-2; V: TRBV25-1; CDR3: CASSEIEAIGGSRYGYTF
J: TRBJ2-3; V: TRBV4-3; CDR3: CASSPGSTDTQYF
J: TRBJ1-6; V: TRBV9; CDR3: CASSVGEAGYNSPLHF
J: TRBJ2-3; V: TRBV13; CDR3: CASSSRTSGRDTQYF
J: TRBJ1-2; V: TRBV10-2; CDR3: CASSEGEGGGYTF
J: TRBJ2-2; V: TRBV6-1; CDR3: CASSDRVGNTGELFF
J: TRBJ2-7; V: TRBV9; CDR3: CASSVDPSSWSEQYF
J: TRBJ2-3; V: TRBV2; CDR3: CASRGSETSTDTQYF
J: TRBJ2-7; V: TRBV28; CDR3: CASSSLRWGGQGPYEQYF
J: TRBJ1-4; V: TRBV5-5; CDR3: CASSPDRVPNEKLFF
J: TRBJ2-7; V: TRBV11-2; CDR3: CASSLGEGGYEQYF
J: TRBJ2-2; V: TRBV13; CDR3: CASSLGGNTGELFF
J: TRBJ2-7; V: TRBV5-1; CDR3: CASSLLPLQGSSYEQYF
J: TRBJ1-2; V: TRBV19; CDR3: CGTSGGPSRYGYTF
J: TRBJ1-6; V: TRBV9; CDR3: CASSVEAEGTLHF
J: TRBJ2-7; V: TRBV7-9; CDR3: CASSAGQGETYEQYF
J: TRBJ2-7; V: TRBV6-5; CDR3: CASSSGWGASYEQYF
J: TRBJ1-3; V: TRBV10-3; CDR3: CAISEPPSGNTIYF
J: TRBJ2-1; V: TRBV6-5; CDR3: CASSYSGLAGGNEQFF
J: TRBJ2-3; V: TRBV27; CDR3: CASSPRTAFTPTSTDTQYF
J: TRBJ2-7; V: TRBV10-3; CDR3: CAIKDGASSYEQYF
J: TRBJ2-6; V: TRBV7-2; CDR3: CASSQGRRTGGFTF
J: TRBJ2-3; V: TRBV2; CDR3: CASRGGQVSTDTQYF
J: TRBJ2-1; V: TRBV6-5; CDR3: CASSEGGEQFF
J: TRBJ2-7; V: TRBV28; CDR3: CASSIIADSTKEQYF
J: TRBJ2-1; V: TRBV27; CDR3: CASGNPGLALGEQFF
J: TRBJ2-3; V: TRBV2; CDR3: CASSEGSGGGDTQYF